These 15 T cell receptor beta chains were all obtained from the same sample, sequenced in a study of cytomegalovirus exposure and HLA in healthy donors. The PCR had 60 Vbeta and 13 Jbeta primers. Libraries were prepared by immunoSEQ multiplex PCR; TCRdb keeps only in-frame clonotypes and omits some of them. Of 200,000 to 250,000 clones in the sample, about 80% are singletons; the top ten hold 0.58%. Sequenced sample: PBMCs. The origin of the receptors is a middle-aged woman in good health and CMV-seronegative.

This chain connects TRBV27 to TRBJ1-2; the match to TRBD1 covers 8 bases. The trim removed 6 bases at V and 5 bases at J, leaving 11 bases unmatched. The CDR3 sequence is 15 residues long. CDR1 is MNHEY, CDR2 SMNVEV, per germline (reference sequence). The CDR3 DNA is TGTGCCAGCAGGTCGGGGCCGGGACAGGCTTATGGCTACACCTTC. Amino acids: CASRSGPGQAYGYTF.

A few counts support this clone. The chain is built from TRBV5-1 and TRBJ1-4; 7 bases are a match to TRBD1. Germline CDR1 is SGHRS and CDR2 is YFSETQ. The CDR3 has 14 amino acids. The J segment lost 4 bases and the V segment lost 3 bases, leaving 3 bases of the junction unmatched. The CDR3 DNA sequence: TGCGCCAGCAGCTACGGGACAGTTAATGAAAAACTGTTTTTT. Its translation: CASSYGTVNEKLFF.

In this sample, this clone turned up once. CDR3 DNA: TGTGCCAGCAGTTCCCCCCGACAGGGTCGGAAAAACATTCAGTACTTC. Translation: CASSSPRQGRKNIQYF. The chain has TRBV28 and TRBJ2-4; TRBD1 agrees at 7 bases. Germline CDR1 MDHEN, CDR2 SYDVKM. V trimming: 4 bases; J trimming: 4 bases; junction bases outside the gene matches: 10. This CDR3 is 16 amino acids long.

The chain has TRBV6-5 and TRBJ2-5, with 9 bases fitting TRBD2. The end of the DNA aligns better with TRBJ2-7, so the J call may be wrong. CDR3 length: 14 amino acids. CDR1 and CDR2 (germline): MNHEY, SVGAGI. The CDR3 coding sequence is TGTGCCAGCAGTTACGTTGCGGGAGGGCACGAGCAGTACTTC. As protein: CASSYVAGGHEQYF.

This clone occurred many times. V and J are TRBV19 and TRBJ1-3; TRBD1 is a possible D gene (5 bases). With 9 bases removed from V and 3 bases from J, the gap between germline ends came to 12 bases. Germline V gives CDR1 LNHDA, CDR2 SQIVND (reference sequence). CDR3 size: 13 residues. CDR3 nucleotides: TGTGCCAGCCGACAGACCCTTGGAAACACCATATATTTT. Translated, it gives CASRQTLGNTIYF.

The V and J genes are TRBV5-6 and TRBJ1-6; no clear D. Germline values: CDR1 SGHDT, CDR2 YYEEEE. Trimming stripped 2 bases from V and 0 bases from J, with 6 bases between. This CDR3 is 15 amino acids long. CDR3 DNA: TGTGCCAGCAGCTTTACAAGCTCCTATAATTCACCCCTCCACTTT. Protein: CASSFTSSYNSPLHF.

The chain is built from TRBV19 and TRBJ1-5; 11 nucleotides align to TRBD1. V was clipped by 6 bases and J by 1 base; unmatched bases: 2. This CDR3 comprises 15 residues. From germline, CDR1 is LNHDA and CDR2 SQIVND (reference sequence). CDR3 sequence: CASRGQGVSNQPQHF. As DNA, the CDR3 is TGTGCCAGTAGGGGACAGGGGGTGAGCAATCAGCCCCAGCATTTT.

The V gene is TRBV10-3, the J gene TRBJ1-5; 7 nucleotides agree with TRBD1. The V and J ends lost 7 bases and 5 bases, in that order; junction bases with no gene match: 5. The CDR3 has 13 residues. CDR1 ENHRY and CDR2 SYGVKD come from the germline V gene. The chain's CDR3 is CAIKGAGDQPQHF. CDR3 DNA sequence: TGTGCCATCAAGGGGGCAGGGGATCAGCCCCAGCATTTT.

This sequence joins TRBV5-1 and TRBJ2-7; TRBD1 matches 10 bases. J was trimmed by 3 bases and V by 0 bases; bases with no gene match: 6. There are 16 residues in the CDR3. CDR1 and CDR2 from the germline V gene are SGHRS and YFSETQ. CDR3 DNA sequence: TGCGCCAGCAGCTTGGCCGGGACAGGGGATTTCTACGAGCAGTACTTC. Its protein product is CASSLAGTGDFYEQYF.

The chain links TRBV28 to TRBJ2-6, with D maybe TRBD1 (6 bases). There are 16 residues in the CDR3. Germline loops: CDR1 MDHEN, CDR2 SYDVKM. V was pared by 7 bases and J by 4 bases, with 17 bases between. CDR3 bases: TGTGCCAGCACCCCACACACAGGGTTCGGGGCCAACGTCCTGACTTTC. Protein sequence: CASTPHTGFGANVLTF.

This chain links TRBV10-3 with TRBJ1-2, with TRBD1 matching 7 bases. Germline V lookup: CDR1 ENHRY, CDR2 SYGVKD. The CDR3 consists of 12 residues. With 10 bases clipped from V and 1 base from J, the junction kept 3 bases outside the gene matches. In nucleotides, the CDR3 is TGTGCCACCAGGGGGGGTAACTATGGCTACACCTTC. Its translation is CATRGGNYGYTF.

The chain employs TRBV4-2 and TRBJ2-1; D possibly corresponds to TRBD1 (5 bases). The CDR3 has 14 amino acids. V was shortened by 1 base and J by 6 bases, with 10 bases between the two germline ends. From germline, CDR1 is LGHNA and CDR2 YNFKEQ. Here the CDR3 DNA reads TGTGCCAGCAGCCAAGGCGGACAAACCAATGAGCAGTTCTTC. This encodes CASSQGGQTNEQFF.

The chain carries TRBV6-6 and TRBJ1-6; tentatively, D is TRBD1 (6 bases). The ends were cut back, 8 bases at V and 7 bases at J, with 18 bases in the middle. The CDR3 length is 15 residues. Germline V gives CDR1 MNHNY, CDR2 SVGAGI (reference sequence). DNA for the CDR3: TGTGCCAGCTTGGGGCAGACAGGTCGAAATTCACCCCTCCACTTT. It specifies CASLGQTGRNSPLHF.

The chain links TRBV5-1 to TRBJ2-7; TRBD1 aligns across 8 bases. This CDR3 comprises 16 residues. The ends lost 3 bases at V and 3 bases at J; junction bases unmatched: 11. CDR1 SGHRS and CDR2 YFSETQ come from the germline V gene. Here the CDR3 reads CASSSDRGAIGYEQYF. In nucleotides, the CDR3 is TGCGCCAGCAGCTCCGACAGGGGAGCTATTGGCTACGAGCAGTACTTC.

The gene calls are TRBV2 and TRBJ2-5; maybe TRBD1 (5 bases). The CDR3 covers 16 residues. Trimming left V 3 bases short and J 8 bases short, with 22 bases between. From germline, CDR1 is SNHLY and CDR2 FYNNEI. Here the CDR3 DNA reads TGTGCCAGCAGTGAGCGGACACTCTACCAGGGTAAAACCCAGTACTTC. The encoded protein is CASSERTLYQGKTQYF. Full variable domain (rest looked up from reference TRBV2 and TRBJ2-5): EPEVTQTPSHQVTQMGQEVILRCVPISNHLYFYWYRQILGQKVEFLVSFYNNEISEKSEIFDDQFSVERPDGSNFTLKIRSTKLEDSAMYFCASSERTLYQGKTQYFGPGTRLLVL.